The 28 T cell receptor beta chains below all came from one sample that was sequenced in a study of early T cells in non-severe SARS-CoV-2 infection. TCRdb re-called the 5' RACE reads with MiXCR, one entry per CDR3 protein. The table includes 100,000 to 140,000 distinct CDR3 sequences, around 10% detected once. Sequences were obtained from whole blood. The receptors were sampled from an adult who was a healthcare worker with PCR-confirmed SARS-CoV-2 infection or an uninfected control (not recorded which).

This clonotype appeared many times. The chain couples TRBV29-1 to TRBJ2-5; no firm D call. V lost 2 bases, J lost 3 bases, and 10 bases lay in between. The CDR3 contains 13 residues. Germline-derived CDR1 and CDR2 are SQVTM and ANQGSEA. CDR3 DNA sequence: TGCAGCGTTGAAATGTATACAAAAGAGACCCAGTACTTC. It is translated as CSVEMYTKETQYF.

This clonotype was seen many times. The chain recombines TRBV7-2 with TRBJ2-7, with D perhaps matching TRBD2 (5 bases). The length of the CDR3 is 13 residues. In germline, CDR1 is SGHTA, CDR2 FQGNSA. Trimming left V 2 bases short and J 4 bases short, with 9 bases between. This chain's CDR3 is CASSLRGGYEQYF. For the CDR3, the DNA is TGTGCCAGCAGCTTACGAGGAGGATACGAGCAGTACTTC.

There are many counts of this clonotype. The chain uses TRBV27 and TRBJ2-7; D uncertain. CDR3 length: 17 residues. CDR1 and CDR2 (germline): MNHEY, SMNVEV (reference sequence). V was shortened by 2 bases and J by 2 bases, with 19 bases between the two germline ends. CDR3 nucleotides: TGTGCCAGCAGTTTAAACTGGGTTTCGGGCGGAACCTACGAGCAGTACTTC. Translation gives CASSLNWVSGGTYEQYF.

This sequence joins TRBV21-1 and TRBJ1-4; TRBD1 was called by the table and not checked on the DNA. TRBV21-1 corresponds to a pseudogene. This CDR3 spans 17 amino acids. In DNA form, the CDR3 reads TGTGCCAGCACCCACAGGGCAGACAACTGTAGAAATGAAAAACTGTTTTTT. Translating gives CASTHRADNCRNEKLFF.

This clonotype was observed many times. The chain combines TRBV12-3 or TRBV12-4 with TRBJ2-1, with D possibly matching TRBD2 (5 bases). The CDR3 extends over 12 amino acids. V lost 6 bases and J 4 bases, leaving 7 bases between the germline ends. As DNA, the CDR3 is TGTGCCAGCAGGAGCGGTTACAATGAGCAGTTCTTC. Encoded protein: CASRSGYNEQFF.

The chain couples TRBV20-1 to TRBJ2-7; D is ambiguous. Per the germline V gene, CDR1 is DFQATT and CDR2 is SNEGSKA (reference sequence). CDR3 length equals 15 residues. The germline V and J ends were trimmed by 1 base and 0 bases, with 13 bases remaining between them. CDR3 loop: CSARGRSKSSYEQYF. In nucleotides, the CDR3 is TGCAGTGCTAGAGGTAGGTCTAAGTCCTCCTACGAGCAGTACTTC.

This clonotype was seen a handful of times. The chain couples TRBV5-5 to TRBJ2-3, with D perhaps TRBD1 (5 bases). V was cut by 1 base and J by 0 bases, with 6 bases left in between. The CDR3 has 14 amino acids. In germline, CDR1 is SGHKS, CDR2 YYEKEE (reference sequence). The CDR3 bases are TGTGCCAGCAGCTTGAGACAGAGCACAGATACGCAGTATTTT. The encoded protein is CASSLRQSTDTQYF. Combining the CDR3 with reference TRBV5-5 and TRBJ2-3 gives the whole variable domain DAGVTQSPTHLIKTRGQQVTLRCSPISGHKSVSWYQQVLGQGPQFIFQYYEKEERGRGNFPDRFSARQFPNYSSELNVNALLLGDSALYLCASSLRQSTDTQYFGPGTRLTVL.

The chain employs TRBV6-5 and TRBJ2-1; D perhaps matches TRBD2 (5 bases). The CDR3 consists of 15 residues. Germline loops: CDR1 MNHEY, CDR2 SVGAGI. Trimming took off 8 bases at V and 3 bases at J, with 17 bases between the two ends. The CDR3 protein is CASSVRTGFYNEQFF. Written as DNA, the CDR3 is TGTGCCAGCTCCGTCCGGACGGGGTTCTACAATGAGCAGTTCTTC.

The chain recombines TRBV28 with TRBJ2-5, with D tentatively TRBD1 (5 bases). CDR1 MDHEN and CDR2 SYDVKM come from the germline V gene. The CDR3 contains 16 residues. V lost 2 bases, J lost 2 bases, and 15 bases lay in between. This chain's CDR3 is CASSLGQGVIQETQYF. The CDR3, as DNA: TGTGCCAGCAGTTTAGGGCAGGGTGTAATTCAAGAGACCCAGTACTTC. Supplemented by reference TRBV28 and TRBJ2-5, the full variable domain reads DVKVTQSSRYLVKRTGEKVFLECVQDMDHENMFWYRQDPGLGLRLIYFSYDVKMKEKGDIPEGYSVSREKKERFSLILESASTNQTSMYLCASSLGQGVIQETQYFGPGTRLLVL.

On this clonotype: A much larger clone differs by one base, so this may be a read error. This sequence joins TRBV5-1 and TRBJ2-4; TRBD2 is a possible D gene (6 bases). Per the germline V gene, CDR1 is SGHRS and CDR2 is YFSETQ. Deletions cut 6 bases from V and 6 bases from J, with 22 bases between. This CDR3 has 16 residues. The CDR3 DNA is TGCGCCAGCAACCGGGGGACGGGACCGACGGCAAACATTCAGTACTTC. Its translation is CASNRGTGPTANIQYF.

Points on this clonotype: It may be a read error: a sequence one base away is much more abundant. This chain links TRBV3-1 with TRBJ1-6; D gene unclear. This CDR3 contains 13 residues. Germline values: CDR1 LGHDT, CDR2 YNNKEL (reference sequence). The CDR3 DNA reads TGTACCAGCAGCCCCTCATCGGGTTCACCCCTCCACTTT. Protein product: CTSSPSSGSPLHF.

This clonotype was seen only a few times. V is TRBV4-1 and J is TRBJ2-7; D may be TRBD2 (6 bases). Between the trimmed V and J ends, which lost 4 bases and 1 base, there was a span of 8 bases. The CDR3 runs to 13 residues. Germline V gives CDR1 MGHRA, CDR2 YSYEKL. CDR3 region: CASSRGTSYEQYF. The CDR3 coding sequence is TGCGCCAGCAGCCGGGGGACTTCCTACGAGCAGTACTTC.

This clonotype was found many times. The chain joins TRBV19 to TRBJ2-3; 8 bases align to TRBD1. The junction had 8 bases not matched to a gene; V was cut back by 5 bases and J by 1 base. CDR1 LNHDA and CDR2 SQIVND come from the germline V gene (reference sequence). This CDR3 is built from 16 residues. Here the CDR3 reads CASSASTGVGTDTQYF. DNA for the CDR3: TGTGCCAGTAGTGCTTCGACAGGGGTGGGCACAGATACGCAGTATTTT.

This clonotype was counted only a few times. This chain connects TRBV4-3 to TRBJ2-3; D ambiguous. Germline CDR1 is LGHNA and CDR2 is YSLEER. This CDR3 is built from 15 residues. V was shortened by 1 base and J by 4 bases, with 12 bases between the two germline ends. The CDR3 loop reads CASSQVINSPDTQYF. The CDR3 DNA sequence: TGCGCCAGCAGCCAAGTTATCAATAGCCCAGATACGCAGTATTTT.

This clonotype was seen ten or more times. The chain links TRBV5-6 to TRBJ2-5, with D maybe TRBD2 (5 bases). The V gene lost 4 bases and the J gene lost 5 bases, with 18 bases spanning the gap. Germline V gene data show CDR1 as SGHDT and CDR2 as YYEEEE. CDR3 length: 15 amino acids. The CDR3 protein is CASSQKDGSGETQYF. CDR3 nucleotide sequence: TGTGCCAGCAGCCAGAAAGACGGGTCGGGGGAGACCCAGTACTTC.

A few counts support this clonotype. The CDR3 spells CASCEREFIEQYF. CDR3 nucleotide sequence: TGTGCCAGTTGTGAGCGGGAGTTTATCGAGCAGTACTTC. The chain uses TRBV19 and TRBJ2-7; 8 nucleotides line up with TRBD2. The CDR3 loop spans 13 amino acids. V shed 8 bases and J 6 bases; nucleotides not matched to a gene: 9. From germline, CDR1 is LNHDA and CDR2 SQIVND (reference sequence).

The table lists this clonotype with many counts. The V and J genes are TRBV2 and TRBJ2-7; 11 nucleotides line up with TRBD1. With V trimmed by 2 bases and J by 7 bases, 13 bases remained unmatched. Germline V gives CDR1 SNHLY, CDR2 FYNNEI. The CDR3 sequence is 17 residues long. Here the CDR3 DNA reads TGTGCCAGCAGTGAATACCACGGGGGGACAGGGGGTTCTGAGCAGTACTTC. Translating gives CASSEYHGGTGGSEQYF.

This clonotype was found a few times. This chain joins TRBV6-2 or TRBV6-3 and TRBJ2-5; 11 bases match TRBD2. With 5 bases clipped from V and 3 bases from J, the junction kept 5 bases outside the gene matches. This CDR3 has 15 amino acids. Per germline, CDR1 MNHEY and CDR2 SVGEGT. The CDR3 coding sequence is TGTGCCAGCAGTCCAACGACTAGCGGGGAAGAGACCCAGTACTTC. Translation gives CASSPTTSGEETQYF.

The table lists this clonotype with many counts. The V and J genes are TRBV7-2 and TRBJ2-7; 7 positions match TRBD2. CDR3 length: 14 residues. The J segment lost 7 bases and the V segment lost 5 bases, leaving 11 bases of the junction unmatched. CDR1 is SGHTA and CDR2 is FQGNSA in the germline V gene. The CDR3 nucleotides read TGTGCCAGCAGCAGTGAGGGAGGGCCAGATGAGCAGTACTTC. Residues: CASSSEGGPDEQYF.

The table lists this clonotype with many counts. This chain joins TRBV9 and TRBJ1-2; D unclear. This CDR3 has 16 residues. Per the germline V gene, CDR1 is SGDLS and CDR2 is YYNGEE. V was cut by 0 bases and J by 0 bases, with 12 bases left in between. The CDR3 here is CASSVGPGISNYGYTF. The CDR3 DNA reads TGTGCCAGCAGCGTAGGACCCGGAATCTCTAACTATGGCTACACCTTC.

The sample holds many counts of this clonotype. The CDR3 is CASSSGQGATDTQYF. CDR3 bases: TGTGCCAGCAGCTCCGGACAGGGGGCCACAGATACGCAGTATTTT. The chain recombines TRBV7-6 with TRBJ2-3, with 11 positions matching TRBD1. Germline V gene data show CDR1 as SGHVS and CDR2 as FNYEAQ. V trimming: 4 bases; J trimming: 2 bases; junction bases outside the gene matches: 2. The CDR3 extends over 15 amino acids.

This clonotype was counted ten times or more. The V and J genes are TRBV20-1 and TRBJ2-7, with 7 bases matching TRBD1. CDR1 and CDR2 from the germline V gene are DFQATT and SNEGSKA (reference sequence). The CDR3 runs 15 residues. Germline trimming cut 3 bases from V and 2 bases from J; bases unmatched to any gene: 10. CDR3 DNA sequence: TGCAGTGCTAGCTTAATGGGACAGAGTACCTACGAGCAGTACTTC. Protein sequence: CSASLMGQSTYEQYF.

The rearrangement uses TRBV4-3 and TRBJ2-7, with TRBD2 matching 7 bases. This CDR3 spans 15 amino acids. CDR1 is LGHNA, CDR2 YSLEER, per germline. Trimming cost V 0 bases and J 1 base; bases outside gene matches: 3. The CDR3 sequence is CASSQDWGGSYEQYF. As DNA, the CDR3 is TGCGCCAGCAGCCAAGATTGGGGGGGATCCTACGAGCAGTACTTC.

This clonotype has ten or more counts. The chain joins TRBV11-2 to TRBJ2-1; 13 nucleotides line up with TRBD2. This CDR3 spans 20 amino acids. V shed 5 bases, J shed 2 bases, and the junction held 15 bases outside the gene matches. CDR1 is SGHAT and CDR2 is FQNNGV in the germline V gene. The CDR3 DNA reads TGTGCCAGCAGCCGGATACGAAGGACTAGCGGGAGTAAGACCTACAATGAGCAGTTCTTC. Its translation is CASSRIRRTSGSKTYNEQFF.

This clonotype was counted a few times. This chain connects TRBV20-1 to TRBJ2-1; 7 nucleotides agree with TRBD2. The V segment lost 0 bases and the J segment 8 bases; nucleotides outside the gene matches: 7. Germline CDR1 is DFQATT and CDR2 is SNEGSKA (reference sequence). This CDR3 has 14 residues. In nucleotides, the CDR3 is TGCAGTGCTAGAGATTTGGGGAGGGCCGATGAGCAGTTCTTC. Its translation is CSARDLGRADEQFF.

The chain combines TRBV4-1 with TRBJ1-5, with a weak D call TRBD1 (6 bases). CDR1 and CDR2 (germline): MGHRA, YSYEKL. There are 15 residues in the CDR3. The ends were cut back, 4 bases at V and 5 bases at J, with 15 bases in the middle. The CDR3 region is CASSPWGQRDQPQHF. DNA for the CDR3: TGCGCCAGCAGCCCATGGGGGCAGCGAGATCAGCCCCAGCATTTT.

This clonotype came up many times. V gene TRBV10-2 combines with J gene TRBJ2-1; D possibly corresponds to TRBD2 (6 bases). V dropped 7 bases and J dropped 4 bases, with 14 bases sitting between them. This CDR3 has 14 amino acids. CDR1 and CDR2 from the germline V gene are WSHSY and SAAADI. CDR3 amino acids: CASTRDSPYNEQFF. CDR3 DNA: TGCGCCAGCACCCGGGACTCACCTTACAATGAGCAGTTCTTC.

This clonotype has at least ten counts. The chain joins TRBV4-2 to TRBJ2-1; 8 nucleotides align to TRBD2. The V gene end was trimmed by 4 bases and the J gene end by 7 bases; junction bases not matched to a gene: 12. This CDR3 spans 16 amino acids. CDR1 LGHNA and CDR2 YNFKEQ come from the germline V gene. This CDR3 is CASSPVPGTSGNEQFF. CDR3 DNA: TGTGCCAGCAGCCCAGTCCCCGGGACTAGTGGAAATGAGCAGTTCTTC.